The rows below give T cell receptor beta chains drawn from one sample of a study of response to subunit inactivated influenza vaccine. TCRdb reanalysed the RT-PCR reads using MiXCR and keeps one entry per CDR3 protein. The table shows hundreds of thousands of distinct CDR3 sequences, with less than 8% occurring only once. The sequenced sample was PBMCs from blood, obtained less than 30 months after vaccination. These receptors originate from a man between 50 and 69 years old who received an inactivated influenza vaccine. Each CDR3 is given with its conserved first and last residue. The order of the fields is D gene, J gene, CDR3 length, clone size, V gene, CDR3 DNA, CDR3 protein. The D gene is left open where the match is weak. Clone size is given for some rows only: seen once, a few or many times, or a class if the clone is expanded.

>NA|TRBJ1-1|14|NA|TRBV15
TGTGCCACCACTCCCTCGAAATTCTCGACTGAAGCTTTCTTT
CATTPSKFSTEAFF
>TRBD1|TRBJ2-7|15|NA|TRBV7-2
TGTGCCAGCAGCCCTCAACCGGGACAGGGGTGGGAGCAGTACTTC
CASSPQPGQGWEQYF
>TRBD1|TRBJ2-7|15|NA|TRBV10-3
TGTGCCATCAGTGAGGGACAGGGAGGCACCTACGAGCAGTACTTC
CAISEGQGGTYEQYF
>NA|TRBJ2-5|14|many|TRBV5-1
TGCGCCAGCAGCTTGGAGGGACGGAAAGAGACCCAGTACTTC
CASSLEGRKETQYF
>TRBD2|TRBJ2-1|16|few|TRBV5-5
TGTGCCAGCAGCGCCTTTAGCGGGGGCGTATCCAATGAGCAGTTCTTC
CASSAFSGGVSNEQFF
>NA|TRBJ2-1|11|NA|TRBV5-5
TGTGCCAGCAGCTTTAACCATGAGCAGTTCTTC
CASSFNHEQFF
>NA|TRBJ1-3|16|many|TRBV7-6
TGTGCCAGCAGCCCGTCCCGACGGCCCTCTGGAAACACCATATATTTT
CASSPSRRPSGNTIYF
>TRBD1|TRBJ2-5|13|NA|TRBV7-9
TGTGCCAGCAGCCGCCCGACAGGGGGGACCCAGTACTTC
CASSRPTGGTQYF
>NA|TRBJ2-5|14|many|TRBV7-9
TGTGCCAGCAGCTTAGCGCCAAGCGGGCAGACCCAGTACTTC
CASSLAPSGQTQYF
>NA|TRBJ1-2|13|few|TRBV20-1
TGCAGTGCTAGACGAGGGGTTCGCTATGGCTACACCTTC
CSARRGVRYGYTF
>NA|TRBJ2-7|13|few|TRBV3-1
TGTGCCAGCAGCCCGGGCGCTGTAGCCGAGCAGTACTTC
CASSPGAVAEQYF
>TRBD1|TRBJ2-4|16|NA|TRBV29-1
TGCAGCGTTGGTCTGGGACAGGGGGTAGCCAAAAACATTCAGTACTTC
CSVGLGQGVAKNIQYF
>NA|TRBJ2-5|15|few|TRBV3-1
TGTGCCAGCAGACTCCTAGAGAGGCCGACCGGGACCCAGTACTTC
CASRLLERPTGTQYF
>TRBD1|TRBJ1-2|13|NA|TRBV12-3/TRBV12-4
TGTGCCACCAGGGGTGCAGGGGGGTTTGGCTACACCTTC
CATRGAGGFGYTF
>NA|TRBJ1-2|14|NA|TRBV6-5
TGTGCCAGCAGTTACTCCCGGGGGGGCTATGGCTACACCTTC
CASSYSRGGYGYTF
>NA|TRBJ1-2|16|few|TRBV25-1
TGTGCCAGCAGTCGGCACAGTGCTACTTCTAACTATGGCTACACCTTC
CASSRHSATSNYGYTF
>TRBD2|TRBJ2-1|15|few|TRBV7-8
TGTGCCAGCAGCTTAAGTAGCGGGGGGAACTATGAGCAGTTCTTC
CASSLSSGGNYEQFF
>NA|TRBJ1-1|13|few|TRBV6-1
TGTGCCAGCACCACCGATGACGACGGTGAGGCTTTCTTT
CASTTDDDGEAFF
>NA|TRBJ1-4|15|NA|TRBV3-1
TGTGCCAGCAGCCAGCCGGGCCCAGGGTATGAAAAACTGTTTTTT
CASSQPGPGYEKLFF
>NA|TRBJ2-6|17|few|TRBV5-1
TGCGCCAGCAGCGCCGGGACGCCTCCTTCCGGGGCCAACGTCCTGACTTTC
CASSAGTPPSGANVLTF
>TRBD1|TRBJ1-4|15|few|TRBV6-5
TGTGCCAGCAGTTCTTTGACAGGGTTAGGGGAAAAACTGTTTTTT
CASSSLTGLGEKLFF
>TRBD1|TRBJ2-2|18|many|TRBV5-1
TGCGCCAGCAGCTTGGTACCCAGGGGGCCTTCGAACACCGGGGAGCTGTTTTTT
CASSLVPRGPSNTGELFF
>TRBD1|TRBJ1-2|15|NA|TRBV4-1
TGCGCCAGCAGCCAAGCGGGGACAGGGCGGTATGGCTACACCTTC
CASSQAGTGRYGYTF
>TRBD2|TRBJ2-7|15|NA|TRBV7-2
TGTGCCAGCAGCTTAGATCCTAGCGGGGGCTACGAGCAGTACTTC
CASSLDPSGGYEQYF
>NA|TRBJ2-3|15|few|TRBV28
TGTGCCAGCAGTTTATTCCAGGCTAGCACAGATACGCAGTATTTT
CASSLFQASTDTQYF
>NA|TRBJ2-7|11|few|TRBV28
TGTGCCTCCCACGGCCGCTACGAGCAGTACTTC
CASHGRYEQYF
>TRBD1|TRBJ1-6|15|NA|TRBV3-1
TGTGCCAGCAGCCCCATCACAGGGGGCAATTCACCCCTCCACTTT
CASSPITGGNSPLHF
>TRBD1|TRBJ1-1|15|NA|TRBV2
TGTGCCAGCAGTGTAACCCGGACAGGGAACACTGAAGCTTTCTTT
CASSVTRTGNTEAFF